What follows are 16 T cell receptor beta chains derived from one specimen sequenced in a study of T cells in Graves' hyperthyroidism and ophthalmopathy (dated by TCRdb to the late 2010s). The library came from multiplex PCR. Reads for this sample came from an Illumina HiSeq 2000. TCR beta CDR3 regions were amplified from RNA transcripts. A first-round RT-PCR of the TCR CDR3 used the HTBI primer set with the Qiagen OneStep RT-PCR kit. TCRdb applied fastp at Q25 and MiXCR to the public reads, then kept only in-frame beta chains. One record per CDR3 amino acid sequence lists the most common genes and DNA. Counted in this sample were 250,000 or so distinct CDR3 sequences; about 15% of them appeared once. Jointly, the top ten make up about 33% of the sample. Sequences were obtained from blood. The receptors originated from a woman aged 50 to 65 with Graves' hyperthyroidism that later progressed to Graves' ophthalmopathy.

This clonotype was seen at least ten times. The V gene is TRBV5-1, the J gene TRBJ1-1; D is perhaps TRBD1 (6 bases). Trimming removed 4 bases from V and 5 bases from J, with 15 bases in between. Per germline, CDR1 SGHRS and CDR2 YFSETQ. The CDR3 length is 14 residues. The CDR3 protein is CASSIQGYLTEAFF. CDR3 coding DNA: TGCGCCAGCAGCATCCAGGGGTACCTGACTGAAGCTTTCTTT. Filled out from reference TRBV5-1 and TRBJ1-1, the complete variable domain reads KAGVTQTPRYLIKTRGQQVTLSCSPISGHRSVSWYQQTPGQGLQFLFEYFSETQRNKGNFPGRFSGRQFSNSRSEMNVSTLELGDSALYLCASSIQGYLTEAFFGQGTRLTVV.

This clonotype was seen ten or more times. The chain employs TRBV5-1 and TRBJ2-7, with a possible D match to TRBD1 (5 bases). Germline CDR1 reads SGHRS; CDR2 reads YFSETQ. Deletions cut 2 bases from V and 6 bases from J, with 15 bases between. The CDR3 is made up of 14 amino acids. Here the CDR3 DNA reads TGCGCCAGCAGCTTAAGTCCAGGGCGGCGCGAGCAGTACTTC. It yields the protein CASSLSPGRREQYF.

This clonotype has a count of ten or more. The V call is TRBV20-1, the J call TRBJ2-1; the D gene is possibly TRBD1 (6 bases). V lost 5 bases, J lost 3 bases, and 17 bases lay in between. The CDR3 covers 15 residues. Germline CDR1 and CDR2: DFQATT and SNEGSKA (reference sequence). CDR3 protein: CSAPGGTPNYNEQFF. CDR3 nucleotides: TGCAGTGCTCCGGGTGGGACACCAAACTACAATGAGCAGTTCTTC.

This clonotype was detected many times. The rearrangement joins TRBV7-2 to TRBJ2-2; 9 nucleotides align to TRBD2. Trimming cost V 3 bases and J 5 bases; bases outside gene matches: 7. Germline V gene sequence: CDR1 SGHTA, CDR2 FQGNSA. The CDR3 length is 16 residues. CDR3 protein: CASSLIPLAGTGELFF. The CDR3 DNA sequence: TGTGCCAGCAGCTTGATTCCGCTAGCGGGGACCGGGGAGCTGTTTTTT.

This clonotype was picked up one time. CDR3 nucleotides: TGTGCCAGTAGTATTGCGACTAGCGGGATTTCCTACGAGCAGTACTTC. Protein: CASSIATSGISYEQYF. The V gene is TRBV19, the J gene TRBJ2-7, with 11 positions matching TRBD2. After removal of 3 bases from V and 1 base from J, the junction contained 5 bases not matched to a gene. This CDR3 region has 16 residues. CDR1 and CDR2 from the germline V gene are LNHDA and SQIVND (reference sequence).

This clonotype was found many times. The J gene is TRBJ1-6, the V gene TRBV28; 7 nucleotides align to TRBD1. This CDR3 comprises 19 residues. Germline loops: CDR1 MDHEN, CDR2 SYDVKM. The ends lost 6 bases at V and 0 bases at J; junction bases unmatched: 14. The CDR3 here is CASSSPMIRDSSYNSPLHF. CDR3 bases: TGTGCCAGCAGCTCCCCTATGATCCGGGACAGCTCCTATAATTCACCCCTCCACTTT. Looking up the rest from reference TRBV28 and TRBJ1-6 gives the full variable domain: DVKVTQSSRYLVKRTGEKVFLECVQDMDHENMFWYRQDPGLGLRLIYFSYDVKMKEKGDIPEGYSVSREKKERFSLILESASTNQTSMYLCASSSPMIRDSSYNSPLHFGNGTRLTVT.

The sample holds many counts of this clonotype. The genes are TRBV28 and TRBJ1-5, with 8 bases matching TRBD1. The CDR3 sequence is 17 residues long. Trimming removed 6 bases from V and 2 bases from J; junction bases left unmatched: 12. Looked up from germline, CDR1 is MDHEN and CDR2 is SYDVKM. The CDR3 loop reads CASSPGQARLGNQPQHF. The CDR3, as DNA: TGTGCCAGCAGCCCGGGACAGGCCCGGCTGGGCAATCAGCCCCAGCATTTT. Full variable domain (rest looked up from reference TRBV28 and TRBJ1-5): DVKVTQSSRYLVKRTGEKVFLECVQDMDHENMFWYRQDPGLGLRLIYFSYDVKMKEKGDIPEGYSVSREKKERFSLILESASTNQTSMYLCASSPGQARLGNQPQHFGDGTRLSIL.

In this sample, this clonotype turned up many times. The CDR3 loop is CASSLERGAYSNQPQHF. In DNA, the CDR3 is TGTGCCAGCAGCTTAGAGAGGGGGGCCTATAGCAATCAGCCCCAGCATTTT. The V call is TRBV7-8, the J call TRBJ1-5; D may be TRBD1 (6 bases). Germline V CDR1 and CDR2: SGHVS, FQNEAQ. The length of the CDR3 is 17 residues. The V gene lost 1 base and the J gene lost 0 bases, with 13 bases spanning the gap.

V usage is TRBV20-1 and J usage is TRBJ1-2, with D possibly matching TRBD1 (5 bases). The CDR3 runs 14 residues. V lost 1 base, J lost 4 bases, and 13 bases lay in between. Germline CDR1 DFQATT, CDR2 SNEGSKA (reference sequence). CDR3 bases: TGCAGTGCTAGAGTCTCCAGGGAATTCTATGGCTACACCTTC. This sequence encodes CSARVSREFYGYTF.

The V call is TRBV2, the J call TRBJ1-2, with TRBD1 matching over 7 bases. Per the germline V gene, CDR1 is SNHLY and CDR2 is FYNNEI. There are 15 residues in the CDR3. V shed 5 bases and J 6 bases; nucleotides not matched to a gene: 12. The CDR3 DNA reads TGTGCCAGCAGTCTTAACCGGGACAGAGGCGATGGCTACACCTTC. Its translation: CASSLNRDRGDGYTF.

This clonotype was seen ten or more times. The chain employs TRBV28 and TRBJ2-7, with a weak D call TRBD1 (5 bases). The CDR3 extends over 15 amino acids. Germline V gene lookup returns CDR1 MDHEN and CDR2 SYDVKM. V was cut by 4 bases and J by 3 bases, with 16 bases left in between. In DNA, the CDR3 is TGTGCCAGCAGTTCCATTGGGGCGGCCCTCTACGAGCAGTACTTC. Translating gives CASSSIGAALYEQYF. The full variable domain, in which reference TRBV28 and TRBJ2-7 provide the parts outside the CDR3, is DVKVTQSSRYLVKRTGEKVFLECVQDMDHENMFWYRQDPGLGLRLIYFSYDVKMKEKGDIPEGYSVSREKKERFSLILESASTNQTSMYLCASSSIGAALYEQYFGPGTRLTVT.

The rearrangement links TRBV10-3 to TRBJ1-5, with D perhaps TRBD1 (6 bases). V was cut by 5 bases and J by 1 base, with 12 bases left in between. This CDR3 is 15 amino acids long. Germline V CDR1 and CDR2: ENHRY, SYGVKD. The CDR3 protein is CAISRDRTSNQPQHF. DNA for the CDR3: TGTGCCATCAGTAGAGACAGGACCAGCAATCAGCCCCAGCATTTT.

This clonotype was observed many times. The chain couples TRBV24-1 to TRBJ2-3; 8 nucleotides align to TRBD2. The CDR3 has 16 residues. V shed 1 base, J shed 0 bases, and the junction held 2 bases outside the gene matches. CDR1 and CDR2 from the germline V gene are KGHDR and SFDVKD. The CDR3 sequence: CATSDFSGVSTDTQYF. The CDR3 DNA sequence: TGTGCCACCAGTGATTTTAGCGGGGTTAGCACAGATACGCAGTATTTT.

This clonotype was observed many times. The chain joins TRBV2 to TRBJ1-2, with TRBD1 identical over 12 bases. Germline V lookup: CDR1 SNHLY, CDR2 FYNNEI. The V segment lost 6 bases and the J segment 4 bases; nucleotides outside the gene matches: 15. CDR3 length: 18 residues. CDR3 DNA sequence: TGTGCCAGCAGGGGGACTCCGGGACAGGGGGCGAGTGTCTATGGCTACACCTTC. It translates to CASRGTPGQGASVYGYTF.

This clonotype was counted a few times. The CDR3 bases are TGTGCCAGCAGCCCACTATTCGAAGGGGCCCGAAGCCTTTACAATGAGCAGTTCTTC. It codes for CASSPLFEGARSLYNEQFF. The chain recombines TRBV14 with TRBJ2-1, with D maybe TRBD1 (5 bases). Germline V CDR1 and CDR2: SGHDN, FVKESK. This CDR3 region has 19 residues. Trimming took 4 bases from V and 4 from J, leaving 26 bases between them.

There are a few counts of this clonotype. V and J are TRBV7-3 and TRBJ2-7; tentative D call: TRBD2 (5 bases). The CDR3 length is 13 residues. Trimming took off 2 bases at V and 2 bases at J, with 7 bases between the two ends. The V gene's germline CDR1 is SGHTA and CDR2 FQGTGA. CDR3 sequence (DNA): TGTGCCAGCAGCTTAGGGAGAGCCTACGAGCAGTACTTC. It is translated as CASSLGRAYEQYF.